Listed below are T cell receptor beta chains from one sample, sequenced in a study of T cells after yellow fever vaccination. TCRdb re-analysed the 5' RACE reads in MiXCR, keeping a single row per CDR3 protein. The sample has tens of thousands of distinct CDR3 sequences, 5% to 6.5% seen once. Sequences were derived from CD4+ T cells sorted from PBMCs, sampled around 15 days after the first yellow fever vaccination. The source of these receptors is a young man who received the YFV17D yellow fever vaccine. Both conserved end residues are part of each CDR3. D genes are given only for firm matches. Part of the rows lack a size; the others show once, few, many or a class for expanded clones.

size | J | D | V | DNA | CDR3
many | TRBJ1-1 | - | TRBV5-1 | TGCGCCAGCGGCAGGGAGTCTGGCACTGAAGCTTTCTTT | CASGRESGTEAFF
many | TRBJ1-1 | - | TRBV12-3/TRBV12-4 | TGTGCCAGCAGAGGTCAGGGGCGGTTAGGATCTGAAGCTTTCTTT | CASRGQGRLGSEAFF
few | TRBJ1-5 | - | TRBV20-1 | TGCAGTGCCCCAACAGGGACTCATCAGCCCCAGCATTTT | CSAPTGTHQPQHF
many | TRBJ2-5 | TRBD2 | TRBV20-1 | TGCAGTGCCGCCGACTTACCCAGCGGGGGGAAAGAGACCCAGTACTTC | CSAADLPSGGKETQYF
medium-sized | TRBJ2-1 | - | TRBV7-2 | TGTGCCAGCAGCTTGGGGGCTCAATCCTACAATGAGCAGTTCTTC | CASSLGAQSYNEQFF
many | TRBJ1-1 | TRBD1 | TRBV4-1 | TGCGCCAGCAGCCAAGAACGCGGGACAGAATTATTTATGAACACTGAAGCTTTCTTT | CASSQERGTELFMNTEAFF
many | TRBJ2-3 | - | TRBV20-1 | TGCAGTGCTCTTGCTTTATATTCGGGGCCCGGCACAGATACGCAGTATTTT | CSALALYSGPGTDTQYF
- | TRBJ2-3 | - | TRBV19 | TGTGCCAGTAGTTCTTCCCCCCTAGGGGGGGCAGGAGATACGCAGTATTTT | CASSSSPLGGAGDTQYF
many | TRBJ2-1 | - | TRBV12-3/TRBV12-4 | TGTGCCAGCAGTTGGACAGCCGGTGAGCAGTTCTTC | CASSWTAGEQFF
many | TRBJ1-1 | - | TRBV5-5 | TGTGCCAGCAGCTCGTTACAGATTATGAACACTGAAGCTTTCTTT | CASSSLQIMNTEAFF
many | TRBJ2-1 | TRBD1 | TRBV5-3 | TGTGCCAGAAGCTTCCACAGGGGGGCGGACAATGAGCAGTTCTTC | CARSFHRGADNEQFF
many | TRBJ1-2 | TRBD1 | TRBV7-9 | TGTGCCAGCCTCCCCCCGGGGACAGCGGGCGGCTACACCTTC | CASLPPGTAGGYTF
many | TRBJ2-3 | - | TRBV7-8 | TGTGCCAGCAGCTCGTTTGGGACCACAGATACGCAGTATTTT | CASSSFGTTDTQYF
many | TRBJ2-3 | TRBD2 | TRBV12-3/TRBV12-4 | TGTGCCAGCAGTTTAAGGCTAGCGGGGGTCACAGATACGCAGTATTTT | CASSLRLAGVTDTQYF
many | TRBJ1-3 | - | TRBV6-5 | TGTGCCAGCAGTTACTCCGGACAACGCCTTGGAAACACCATATATTTT | CASSYSGQRLGNTIYF
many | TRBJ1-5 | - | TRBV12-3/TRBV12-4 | TGTGCCAGCACCTATTCCCCGGCGGGTCAGCCCCAGCATTTT | CASTYSPAGQPQHF
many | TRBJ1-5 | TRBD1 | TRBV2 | TGTGCCAGCCTGAGAGGGACCGGGACAGGGGGCAATCAGCCCCAGCATTTT | CASLRGTGTGGNQPQHF
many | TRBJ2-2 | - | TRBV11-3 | TGTGCCAGCAGCTTAACTCCGGGGGGCCTAGGCGGGGAGCTGTTTTTT | CASSLTPGGLGGELFF
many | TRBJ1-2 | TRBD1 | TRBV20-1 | TGCAGTACATTCATGACAGGGGGAGAGGGCTACACCTTC | CSTFMTGGEGYTF
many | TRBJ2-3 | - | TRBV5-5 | TGTGCCAGCAGCGCGCCCTCCGATCGGGATACGCAGTATTTT | CASSAPSDRDTQYF
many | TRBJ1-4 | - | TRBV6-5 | TGTGCCAGCAGTTCGTCATCGGGAAAACTGTTTTTT | CASSSSSGKLFF
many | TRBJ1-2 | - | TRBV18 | TGTGCCAGCTCACCCGGACAGTGGGGTTTCACCTTC | CASSPGQWGFTF
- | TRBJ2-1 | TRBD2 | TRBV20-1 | TGCTGTGCTTATACTAGCGGGGGGGCCGGTCGGAATTATGAGCAGTTCTTC | CCAYTSGGAGRNYEQFF
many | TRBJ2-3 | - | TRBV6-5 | TGTGCCAGCAGTTACCCGGGAGCCGATACGCAGTATTTT | CASSYPGADTQYF
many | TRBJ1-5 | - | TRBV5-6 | TGTGCCAGCAGCATCGGGGGGCATCAGCCCCAGCATTTT | CASSIGGHQPQHF
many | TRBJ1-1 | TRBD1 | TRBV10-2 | TGCGCCGGTAACAGGGGGCCCAACACTGAAGCTTTCTTT | CAGNRGPNTEAFF
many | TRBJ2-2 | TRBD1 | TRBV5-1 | TGCGCCAGCGGGGACGGGACAGGGGCCCCGTCCGGGGAGCTGTTTTTT | CASGDGTGAPSGELFF
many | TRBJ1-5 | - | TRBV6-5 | TGTGCCAGCAGTTACCAGGGCACTCAGCCCCAGCATTTT | CASSYQGTQPQHF
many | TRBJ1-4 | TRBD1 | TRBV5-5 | TGTGCCAGCAGCTTTTCAGGGGGAAATGAAAAACTGTTTTTT | CASSFSGGNEKLFF
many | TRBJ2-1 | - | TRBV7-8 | TGTGCCACCCAAACGGTGCGATCCTACAATGAGCAGTTCTTC | CATQTVRSYNEQFF
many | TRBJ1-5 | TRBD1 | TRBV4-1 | TGCGCCAGCAGCCAGCGGACAGGGGGCAACCAGCCCCAGCATTTT | CASSQRTGGNQPQHF
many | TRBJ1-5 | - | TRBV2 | TGTGCCAGCAAGCAGGGCCGGGGGGGGCAGCCCCAGCATTTT | CASKQGRGGQPQHF
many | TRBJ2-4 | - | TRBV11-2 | TGTGCCAGCAGCTTACAGGGGGCCAAAAACATTCAGTACTTC | CASSLQGAKNIQYF
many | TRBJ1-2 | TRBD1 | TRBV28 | TGTGCCAGCAGTTTCGGGCAGGGGGCGATAAGAGTCCGTTATGGCTACACCTTC | CASSFGQGAIRVRYGYTF
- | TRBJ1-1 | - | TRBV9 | TGTGCCAGCAGCGTAGCCAGGGCCGGCACTGAAGCTTTCTTT | CASSVARAGTEAFF
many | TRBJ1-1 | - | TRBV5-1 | TGCGCCAGCAGATATGCTACGGTTATGAACACTGAAGCTTTCTTT | CASRYATVMNTEAFF
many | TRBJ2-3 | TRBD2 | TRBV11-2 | TGTGCCAGCAGCTTCTGGCTAGCGGAGAACACAGATACGCAGTATTTT | CASSFWLAENTDTQYF
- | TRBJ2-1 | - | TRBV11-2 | TGTGCCAGCAGCCAGGGACTCCCACGGGGAAATGAGCAGTTCTTC | CASSQGLPRGNEQFF
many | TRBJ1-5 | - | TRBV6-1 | TGTGCCAGCAGACAGCTTAATCAGCCCCAGCATTTT | CASRQLNQPQHF
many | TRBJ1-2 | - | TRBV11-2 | TGTGCCAGCAGCTTACAGACAATCTATGGCTACACCTTC | CASSLQTIYGYTF
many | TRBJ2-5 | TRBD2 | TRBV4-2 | TGTGCCAGCAGCCAGGGGGGACTAGCGGGAGAGACCCAGTACTTC | CASSQGGLAGETQYF